The rows below give T cell receptor beta chains drawn from one sample of a study of shared clonotypes between healthy human individuals. TCRdb keeps only in-frame clones here, not all; method: immunoSEQ multiplex PCR. This sample has under 1 million clones; more than 85% occur once, and the top ten carry approximately 25%. Sequencing input: naive CD8+ T cells sorted from blood. The receptors were gathered from a young man in good health. Each CDR3 is given with its conserved first and last residue. The D gene is left open where the match is weak. Expanded clones are given a class, and other clones once, few, many or no size at all.

v_gene	d_gene	abundance	j_gene	CDR3nt	CDR3aa
TRBV5-8	TRBD1	once	TRBJ2-7	TGTGCCAGCAGCTTGGACCGGGACAGGGTCTGGGAGCAGTACTTC	CASSLDRDRVWEQYF
TRBV7-8	-	-	TRBJ2-3	TGTGCCAGCAGCTTAGCGGGCGGGGCGGCTAGCACAGATACGCAGTATTTT	CASSLAGGAASTDTQYF
TRBV7-7	-	-	TRBJ2-5	TGTGCCAGCAGCCTAATGCTTGGGAAAGAGACCCAGTACTTC	CASSLMLGKETQYF
TRBV5-4	-	-	TRBJ2-7	TGTGCCAGCAGCCCCAGCGGGCAGGGGAGATACGAGCAGTACTTC	CASSPSGQGRYEQYF
TRBV7-3	TRBD1	once	TRBJ2-3	TGTGCCAGCAGCCCAGGACAGGAGCGCACAGATACGCAGTATTTT	CASSPGQERTDTQYF
TRBV4-1	TRBD1	-	TRBJ2-7	TGCGCCAGCAGCCAGCCGGGACAGGGAAAAGCGACCTACGAGCAGTACTTC	CASSQPGQGKATYEQYF
TRBV4-1	TRBD1	-	TRBJ2-7	TGCGCCAGCAGCCCACCGGGACAGGCGACCAAGCAGTACTTC	CASSPPGQATKQYF
TRBV11-2	-	-	TRBJ2-7	TGTGCCAGCAGCTTTCGTGGCAACGAGCAGTACTTC	CASSFRGNEQYF
TRBV28	-	-	TRBJ2-5	TGTGCCAGCAGTGATAAACAGCGGTACCAAGAGACCCAGTACTTC	CASSDKQRYQETQYF
TRBV19	-	-	TRBJ2-1	TGTGCCAGTAGTAATCAAGGCCCCTACAATGAGCAGTTCTTC	CASSNQGPYNEQFF
TRBV9	-	-	TRBJ1-2	TGTGCCAGCAGCGTAGTTCCAGGGGACTATGGCTACACCTTC	CASSVVPGDYGYTF
TRBV20-1	-	-	TRBJ2-1	TGCAGTGCTGACTCCTACAATGAGCAGTTCTTC	CSADSYNEQFF
TRBV5-1	-	-	TRBJ2-7	TGCGCCAGCAGCTTGGACGTGTACGAGCAGTACTTC	CASSLDVYEQYF
TRBV4-1	-	-	TRBJ1-1	TGCGCCAGCAGCCAAGCCTCGGGAACTGAAGCTTTCTTT	CASSQASGTEAFF
TRBV28	TRBD2	-	TRBJ2-7	TGTGCCAGCAGGCCCTTTAGCGGGTCCGTCTCCTACGAGCAGTACTTC	CASRPFSGSVSYEQYF
TRBV4-1	TRBD2	-	TRBJ2-1	TGCGCCAGCAGCCAAGAGGAGGGACTAGCGGGAGTCAATGAGCAGTTCTTC	CASSQEEGLAGVNEQFF
TRBV6-5	-	-	TRBJ2-1	TGTGCCAGCAGTTACTCGAATCAGGATGAGCAGTTCTTC	CASSYSNQDEQFF
TRBV28	TRBD2	-	TRBJ2-7	TGTGCCAGCAGTTCCTTAATGAGCGGGATCTCCTACGAGCAGTACTTC	CASSSLMSGISYEQYF
TRBV4-1	-	-	TRBJ2-1	TGCGCCAGCAGCCGCGGGAATAGGGATGAGCAGTTCTTC	CASSRGNRDEQFF
TRBV28	-	once	TRBJ1-2	TGTGCCAGCAGTTTTGTAGATGACTATGGCTACACCTTC	CASSFVDDYGYTF
TRBV11-2	TRBD2	-	TRBJ2-7	TGTGCCAGCAGCTTATCCCCTATTTCTAGCGGGTACTACGAGCAGTACTTC	CASSLSPISSGYYEQYF
TRBV30	-	-	TRBJ1-1	TGTGCCTGGCAAGCGGGACCGAACACTGAAGCTTTCTTT	CAWQAGPNTEAFF
TRBV28	TRBD2	-	TRBJ2-7	TGTGCCAGCAGTTTTTCCGGACTAGCGGGATCCTACGAGCAGTACTTC	CASSFSGLAGSYEQYF
TRBV27	-	-	TRBJ1-5	TGTGCCAGCAGTCCCCTTGGCGGTGGAGGGTCCCACTTCAATCAGCCCCAGCATTTT	CASSPLGGGGSHFNQPQHF
TRBV7-6	-	-	TRBJ2-7	TGTGCCAGCAGCCCGGACGCGATCTACGAGCAGTACTTC	CASSPDAIYEQYF
TRBV25-1	-	-	TRBJ2-5	TGTGCCAGCAGTGAATATTTGGACACCCAACAAGAGACCCAGTACTTC	CASSEYLDTQQETQYF
TRBV28	-	-	TRBJ1-5	TGTGCCAGCAGTTTATGGACGGAGTATAGCAATCAGCCCCAGCATTTT	CASSLWTEYSNQPQHF
TRBV9	-	-	TRBJ2-3	TGTGCCAGCAGCGTTCCAACAGGGACCACAGATACGCAGTATTTT	CASSVPTGTTDTQYF
TRBV29-1	-	-	TRBJ2-3	TGCAGCGTTGAAGAATTGTGGAGAGATAGCCCCGATACGCAGTATTTT	CSVEELWRDSPDTQYF
TRBV7-9	TRBD2	-	TRBJ2-7	TGTGCCAGCAGCCTGAGCGGGAGCCCCTACGAGCAGTACTTC	CASSLSGSPYEQYF
TRBV9	-	-	TRBJ2-2	TGTGCCAGCAGCCCCTTCTTCAAGGGCGCGGGCACCGGGGAGCTGTTTTTT	CASSPFFKGAGTGELFF
TRBV7-9	-	-	TRBJ2-5	TGTGCCAGCAGCTCGACACAGGGTTTATTTGGGACCCAGTACTTC	CASSSTQGLFGTQYF
TRBV28	-	-	TRBJ2-1	TGTGCCAGCAGTCCGCAAACAGGGACCCTCTACAATGAGCAGTTCTTC	CASSPQTGTLYNEQFF
TRBV11-3	-	-	TRBJ2-1	TGTGCCAGCAGCTCCAGGACCTTAGCACATGAGCAGTTCTTC	CASSSRTLAHEQFF
TRBV15	-	-	TRBJ1-4	TGTGCCACCAGCAGAGATCGAGGGTTCGCGGAAAAACTGTTTTTT	CATSRDRGFAEKLFF
TRBV13	TRBD1	-	TRBJ2-5	TGTGCCAGCAGCTTAGGTTGGCCAGGGGGCCAAGAGACCCAGTACTTC	CASSLGWPGGQETQYF
TRBV5-1	TRBD1	-	TRBJ2-1	TGCGCCAGCAGCAGAGGACAGGAGCCCTACAATGAGCAGTTCTTC	CASSRGQEPYNEQFF
TRBV19	-	-	TRBJ2-1	TGTGCCAGTAGTATAGGGGTAACGGAGCAGTTCTTC	CASSIGVTEQFF
TRBV28	-	-	TRBJ2-7	TGTGCCAGCAGTTTTACCGGGACATCCTACGAGCAGTACTTC	CASSFTGTSYEQYF
TRBV7-8	-	-	TRBJ2-3	TGTGCCAGCAGCTTAAGGGTTACTAGCACAGATACGCAGTATTTT	CASSLRVTSTDTQYF
TRBV6-6	-	-	TRBJ2-4	TGTGCCAGCAGTTTCAGCCCGTGGGGCAAAAACATTCAGTACTTC	CASSFSPWGKNIQYF
TRBV9	-	-	TRBJ2-1	TGTGCCAGCAGCCTATTCACCGGGACCCGAAGAGATGAGCAGTTCTTC	CASSLFTGTRRDEQFF
TRBV30	-	-	TRBJ2-3	TGTGCCTGGAGTGTAGGGTCCGGGCCAGATACGCAGTATTTT	CAWSVGSGPDTQYF
TRBV7-9	-	once	TRBJ2-7	TGTGCCAGCAGCTCACTAGAGCTGGCAGGGGAGTCCTACGAGCAGTACTTC	CASSSLELAGESYEQYF
TRBV6-5	-	-	TRBJ2-2	TGTGCCAGCAGCCTAGACACCGGGGAGCTGTTTTTT	CASSLDTGELFF
TRBV29-1	-	-	TRBJ1-3	TGCAGCGTTGAAGCAGACAGATTAAACACCATATATTTT	CSVEADRLNTIYF
TRBV5-6	TRBD2	-	TRBJ2-4	TGTGCCAGCAGCTTCGGCGGGAGTGAAAACATTCAGTACTTC	CASSFGGSENIQYF
TRBV4-1	TRBD2	-	TRBJ2-1	TGCGCCAGCGGTTTAGCGGGGGATTCCTACAATGAGCAGTTCTTC	CASGLAGDSYNEQFF
TRBV13	-	once	TRBJ2-2	TGTGCCAGCAGTTACCAGACAGCTACTTTGAACACCGGGGAGCTGTTTTTT	CASSYQTATLNTGELFF
TRBV7-8	TRBD1	-	TRBJ2-7	TGTGCCAGCAGCTCCAACCCGGGACAGGGGGCGGACGAGCAGTACTTC	CASSSNPGQGADEQYF
TRBV7-9	TRBD1	-	TRBJ1-2	TGTGCCAGCGAAGGGGCAGGGGGCATAGATGGCTACACCTTC	CASEGAGGIDGYTF
TRBV5-6	TRBD2	-	TRBJ2-1	TGTGCCAGCAGCTTGGGGACTAGTCGGCAGTTCTTC	CASSLGTSRQFF
TRBV13	TRBD2	-	TRBJ2-7	TGTGCCAGCAGAGCGACTAGCGGGAGGTTTCGCGAGCAGTACTTC	CASRATSGRFREQYF